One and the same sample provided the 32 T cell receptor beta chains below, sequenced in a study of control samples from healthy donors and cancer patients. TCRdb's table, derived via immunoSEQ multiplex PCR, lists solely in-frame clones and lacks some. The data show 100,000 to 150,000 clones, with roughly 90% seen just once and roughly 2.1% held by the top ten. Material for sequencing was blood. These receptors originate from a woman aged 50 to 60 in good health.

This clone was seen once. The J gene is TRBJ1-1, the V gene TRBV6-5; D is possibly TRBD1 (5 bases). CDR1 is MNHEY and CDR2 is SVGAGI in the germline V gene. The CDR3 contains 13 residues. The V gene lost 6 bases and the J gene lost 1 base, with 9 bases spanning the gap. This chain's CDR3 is CASSLRENTEAFF. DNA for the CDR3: TGTGCCAGCAGCCTCAGGGAGAACACTGAAGCTTTCTTT.

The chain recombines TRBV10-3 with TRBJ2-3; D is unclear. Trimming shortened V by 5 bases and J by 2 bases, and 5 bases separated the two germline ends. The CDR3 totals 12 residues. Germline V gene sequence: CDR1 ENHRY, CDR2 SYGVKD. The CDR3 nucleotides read TGTGCCATCAGTCCAACCACAGATACGCAGTATTTT. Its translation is CAISPTTDTQYF.

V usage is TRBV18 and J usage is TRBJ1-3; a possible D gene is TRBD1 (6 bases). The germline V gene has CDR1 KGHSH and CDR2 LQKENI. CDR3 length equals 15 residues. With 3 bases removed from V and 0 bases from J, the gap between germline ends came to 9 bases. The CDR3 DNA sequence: TGTGCCAGCTCACCCCAACAGGGCTCTGGAAACACCATATATTTT. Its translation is CASSPQQGSGNTIYF.

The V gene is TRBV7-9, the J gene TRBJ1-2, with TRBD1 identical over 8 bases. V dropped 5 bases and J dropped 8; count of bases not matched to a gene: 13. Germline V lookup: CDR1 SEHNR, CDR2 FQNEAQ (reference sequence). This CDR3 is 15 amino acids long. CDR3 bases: TGTGCCAGCAGCCCCAGTAATCAGGGGGCGGGCGGCTACACCTTC. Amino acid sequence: CASSPSNQGAGGYTF.

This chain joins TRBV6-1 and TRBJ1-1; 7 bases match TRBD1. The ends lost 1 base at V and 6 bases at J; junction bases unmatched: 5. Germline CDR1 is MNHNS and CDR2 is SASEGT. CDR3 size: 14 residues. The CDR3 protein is CASSEEGGWAEAFF. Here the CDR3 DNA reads TGTGCCAGCAGTGAAGAAGGGGGCTGGGCTGAAGCTTTCTTT.

CDR3 sequence: CATSAGLGSTDTQYF. The CDR3 DNA reads as TGTGCCACCTCAGCGGGGCTAGGTAGCACAGATACGCAGTATTTT. The chain combines TRBV5-4 with TRBJ2-3; 7 bases are a match to TRBD2. The CDR3 is 15 residues long. The V gene end was trimmed by 9 bases and the J gene end by 0 bases; junction bases not matched to a gene: 10. CDR1 SGHNT and CDR2 YYREEE come from the germline V gene (reference sequence).

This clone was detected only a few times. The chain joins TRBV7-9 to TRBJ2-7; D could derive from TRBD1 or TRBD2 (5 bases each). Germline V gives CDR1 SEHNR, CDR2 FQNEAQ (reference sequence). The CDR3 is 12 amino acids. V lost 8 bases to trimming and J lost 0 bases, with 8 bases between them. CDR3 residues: CASGDGSYEQYF. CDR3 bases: TGTGCCAGCGGGGACGGCTCCTACGAGCAGTACTTC.

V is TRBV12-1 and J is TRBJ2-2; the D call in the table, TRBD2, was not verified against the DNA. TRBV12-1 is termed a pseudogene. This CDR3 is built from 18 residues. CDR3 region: CASSFAGLAGAHTGELFF. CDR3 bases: TGTGCCAGCAGCTTTGCGGGACTAGCGGGGGCCCACACCGGGGAGCTGTTTTTT.

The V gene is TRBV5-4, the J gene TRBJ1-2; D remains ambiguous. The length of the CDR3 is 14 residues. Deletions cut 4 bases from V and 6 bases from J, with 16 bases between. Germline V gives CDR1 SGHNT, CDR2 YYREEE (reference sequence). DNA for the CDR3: TGTGCCAGCAGCCCCCCGACATTGCCAGATGGCTACACCTTC. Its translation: CASSPPTLPDGYTF.

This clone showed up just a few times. The CDR3 coding sequence is TGTGCCAGCAGCCAAGATCGTACGGGGAATCAGCCCCAGCATTTT. This codes for CASSQDRTGNQPQHF. The chain uses TRBV3-1 (or the pseudogene TRBV3-2) and TRBJ1-5; D is undetermined. The V end was cut by 0 bases, the J end by 4 bases, with 10 bases between. This CDR3 is built from 15 residues. CDR1 is LGHDT, CDR2 YNNKEL, per germline (reference sequence).

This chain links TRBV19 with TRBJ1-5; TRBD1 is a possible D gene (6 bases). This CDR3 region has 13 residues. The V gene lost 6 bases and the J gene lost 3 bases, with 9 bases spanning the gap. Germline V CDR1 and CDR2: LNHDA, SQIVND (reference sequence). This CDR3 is CASSGQFNQPQHF. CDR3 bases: TGTGCCAGTAGCGGACAGTTCAATCAGCCCCAGCATTTT.

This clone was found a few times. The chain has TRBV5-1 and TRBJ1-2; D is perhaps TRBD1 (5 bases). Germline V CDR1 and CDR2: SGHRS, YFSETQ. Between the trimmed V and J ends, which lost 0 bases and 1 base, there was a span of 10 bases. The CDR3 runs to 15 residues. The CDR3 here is CASSLGQHNNYGYTF. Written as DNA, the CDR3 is TGCGCCAGCAGCTTGGGACAGCACAATAACTATGGCTACACCTTC.

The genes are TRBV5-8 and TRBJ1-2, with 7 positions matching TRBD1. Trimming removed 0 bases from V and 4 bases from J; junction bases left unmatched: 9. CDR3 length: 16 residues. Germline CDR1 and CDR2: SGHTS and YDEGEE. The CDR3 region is CASSLVNTGDLYGYTF. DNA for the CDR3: TGTGCCAGCAGCTTGGTAAATACAGGGGACCTCTATGGCTACACCTTC.

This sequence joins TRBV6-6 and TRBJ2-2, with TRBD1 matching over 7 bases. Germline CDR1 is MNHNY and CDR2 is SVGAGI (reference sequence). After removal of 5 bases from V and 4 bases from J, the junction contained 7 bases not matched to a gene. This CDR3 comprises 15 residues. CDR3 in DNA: TGTGCCAGCAGTCACGACAGGGTTGGCACCGGGGAGCTGTTTTTT. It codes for CASSHDRVGTGELFF.

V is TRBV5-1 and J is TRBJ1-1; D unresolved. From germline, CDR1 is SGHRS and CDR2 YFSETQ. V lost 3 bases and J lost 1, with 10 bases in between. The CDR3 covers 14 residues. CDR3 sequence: CASSSGGPNTEAFF. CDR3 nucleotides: TGCGCCAGCAGCTCAGGAGGGCCGAACACTGAAGCTTTCTTT.

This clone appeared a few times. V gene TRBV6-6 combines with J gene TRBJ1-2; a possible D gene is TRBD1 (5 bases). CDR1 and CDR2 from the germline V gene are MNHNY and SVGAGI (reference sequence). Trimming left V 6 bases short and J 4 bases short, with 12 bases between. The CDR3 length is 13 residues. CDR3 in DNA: TGTGCCAGCAGCCCAGGGAGTGCCTATGGCTACACCTTC. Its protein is CASSPGSAYGYTF.

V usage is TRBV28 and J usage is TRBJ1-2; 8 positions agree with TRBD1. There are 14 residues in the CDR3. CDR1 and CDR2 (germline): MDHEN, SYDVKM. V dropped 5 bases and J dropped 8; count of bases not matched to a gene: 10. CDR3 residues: CASSLVGTGQGYTF. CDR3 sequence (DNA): TGTGCCAGCAGTCTGGTAGGGACAGGACAGGGCTACACCTTC.

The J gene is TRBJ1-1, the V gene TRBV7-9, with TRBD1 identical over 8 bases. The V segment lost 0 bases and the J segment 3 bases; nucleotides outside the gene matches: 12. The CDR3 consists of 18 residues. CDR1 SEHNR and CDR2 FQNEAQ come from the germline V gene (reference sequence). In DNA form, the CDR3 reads TGTGCCAGCAGCTTAGCACTCCGACAGGGGCTCGGAGACACTGAAGCTTTCTTT. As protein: CASSLALRQGLGDTEAFF.

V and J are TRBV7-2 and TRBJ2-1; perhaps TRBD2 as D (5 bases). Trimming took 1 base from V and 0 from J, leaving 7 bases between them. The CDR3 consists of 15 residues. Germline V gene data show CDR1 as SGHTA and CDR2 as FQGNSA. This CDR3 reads CASSLVGSSYNEQFF. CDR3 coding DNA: TGTGCCAGCAGCTTAGTGGGGAGCTCCTACAATGAGCAGTTCTTC.

CDR3 bases: TGCAGCGCCGCTGGTAACTATGGCTACACCTTC. Translating it yields CSAAGNYGYTF. J is TRBJ1-2 and V is TRBV29-1; D unclear. In germline, CDR1 is SQVTM, CDR2 ANQGSEA. This CDR3 region has 11 residues. Trimming took 7 bases from V and 1 from J, leaving 7 bases between them. The whole variable domain, remainder taken from reference TRBV29-1 and TRBJ1-2, is SAVISQKPSRDICQRGTSLTIQCQVDSQVTMMFWYRQQPGQSLTLIATANQGSEATYESGFVIDKFPISRPNLTFSTLTVSNMSPEDSSIYLCSAAGNYGYTFGSGTRLTVV.

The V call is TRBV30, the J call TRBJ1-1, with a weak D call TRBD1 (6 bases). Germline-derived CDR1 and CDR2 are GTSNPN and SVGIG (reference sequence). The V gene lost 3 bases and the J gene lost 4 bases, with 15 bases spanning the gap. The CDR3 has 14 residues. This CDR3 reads CAWRGGGRGTEAFF. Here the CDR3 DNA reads TGTGCCTGGAGAGGCGGGGGCAGGGGCACTGAAGCTTTCTTT.

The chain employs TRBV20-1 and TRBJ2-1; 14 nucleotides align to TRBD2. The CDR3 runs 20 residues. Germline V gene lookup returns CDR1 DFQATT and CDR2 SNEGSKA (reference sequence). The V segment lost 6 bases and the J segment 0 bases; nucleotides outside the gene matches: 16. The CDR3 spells CSASPRPGLAGAGSYNEQFF. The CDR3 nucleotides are TGCAGTGCCAGTCCCCGACCGGGACTAGCGGGGGCTGGCTCCTACAATGAGCAGTTCTTC.

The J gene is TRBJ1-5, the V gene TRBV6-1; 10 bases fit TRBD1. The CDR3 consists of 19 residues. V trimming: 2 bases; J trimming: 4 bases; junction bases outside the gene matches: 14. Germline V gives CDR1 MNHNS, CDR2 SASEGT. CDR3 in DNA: TGTGCCAGCAGTGAACTGGGGACAGGGGCCAGCTTACAAAATCAGCCCCAGCATTTT. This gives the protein CASSELGTGASLQNQPQHF.

CDR3 coding DNA: TGTGCCACCAGCAGATCACAGGGTACCTACGAGCAGTACTTC. It specifies CATSRSQGTYEQYF. The chain is built from TRBV15 and TRBJ2-7, with a tentative D call TRBD1 (6 bases). Per germline, CDR1 LNHNV and CDR2 YYDKDF (reference sequence). CDR3 length: 14 residues. The V end was cut by 2 bases, the J end by 2 bases, with 10 bases between.

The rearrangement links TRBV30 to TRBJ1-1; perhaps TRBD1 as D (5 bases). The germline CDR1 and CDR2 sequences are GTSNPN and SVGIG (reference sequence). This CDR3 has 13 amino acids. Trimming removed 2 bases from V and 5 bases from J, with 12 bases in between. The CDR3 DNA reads TGTGCCTGGAGTCCCCAAGCAGGGACTGAAGCTTTCTTT. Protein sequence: CAWSPQAGTEAFF.

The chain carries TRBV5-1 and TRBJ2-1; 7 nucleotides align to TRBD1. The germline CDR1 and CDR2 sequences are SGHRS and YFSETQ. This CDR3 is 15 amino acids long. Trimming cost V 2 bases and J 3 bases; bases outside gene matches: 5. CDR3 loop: CASSFGDSFYNEQFF. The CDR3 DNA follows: TGCGCCAGCAGCTTTGGGGACAGCTTCTACAATGAGCAGTTCTTC.

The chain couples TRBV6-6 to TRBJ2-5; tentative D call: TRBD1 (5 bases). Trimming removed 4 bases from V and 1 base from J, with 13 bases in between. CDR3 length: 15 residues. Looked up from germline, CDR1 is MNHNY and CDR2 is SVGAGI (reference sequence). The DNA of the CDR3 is TGTGCCAGCAGTTTCCCACAGACAGCCCAAGAGACCCAGTACTTC. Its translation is CASSFPQTAQETQYF.

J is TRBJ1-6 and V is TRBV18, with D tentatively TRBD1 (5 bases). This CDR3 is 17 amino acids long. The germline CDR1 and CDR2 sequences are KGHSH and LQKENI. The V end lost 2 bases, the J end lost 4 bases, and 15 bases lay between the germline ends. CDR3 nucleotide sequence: TGTGCCAGCTCACCAGGGAGAACCGGGGCTTATAATTCACCCCTCCACTTT. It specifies CASSPGRTGAYNSPLHF.

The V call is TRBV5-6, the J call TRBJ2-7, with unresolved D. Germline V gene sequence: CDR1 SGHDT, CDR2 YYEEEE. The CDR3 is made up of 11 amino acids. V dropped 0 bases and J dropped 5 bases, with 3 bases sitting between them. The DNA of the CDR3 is TGTGCCAGCAGCTTGGCCCACGAGCAGTACTTC. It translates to CASSLAHEQYF.

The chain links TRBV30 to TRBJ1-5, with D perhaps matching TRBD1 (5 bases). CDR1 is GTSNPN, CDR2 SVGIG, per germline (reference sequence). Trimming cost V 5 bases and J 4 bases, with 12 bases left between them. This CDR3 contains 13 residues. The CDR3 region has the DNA TGTGCCTGGGAGGCCGGGGGGAATCAGCCCCAGCATTTT. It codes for CAWEAGGNQPQHF.

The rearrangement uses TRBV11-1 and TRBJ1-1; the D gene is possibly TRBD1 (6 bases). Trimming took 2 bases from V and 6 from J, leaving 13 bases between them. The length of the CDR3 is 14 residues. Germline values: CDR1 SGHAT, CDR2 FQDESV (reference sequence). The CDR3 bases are TGTGCCAGCAGCTTAATCTCCGGGGGGCCTGAAGCTTTCTTT. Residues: CASSLISGGPEAFF.

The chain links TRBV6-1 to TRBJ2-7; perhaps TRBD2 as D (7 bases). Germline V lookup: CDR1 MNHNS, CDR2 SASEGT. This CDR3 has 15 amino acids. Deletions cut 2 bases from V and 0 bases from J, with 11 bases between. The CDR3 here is CASSERGGASYEQYF. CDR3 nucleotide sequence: TGTGCCAGCAGTGAAAGGGGGGGCGCCTCCTACGAGCAGTACTTC.